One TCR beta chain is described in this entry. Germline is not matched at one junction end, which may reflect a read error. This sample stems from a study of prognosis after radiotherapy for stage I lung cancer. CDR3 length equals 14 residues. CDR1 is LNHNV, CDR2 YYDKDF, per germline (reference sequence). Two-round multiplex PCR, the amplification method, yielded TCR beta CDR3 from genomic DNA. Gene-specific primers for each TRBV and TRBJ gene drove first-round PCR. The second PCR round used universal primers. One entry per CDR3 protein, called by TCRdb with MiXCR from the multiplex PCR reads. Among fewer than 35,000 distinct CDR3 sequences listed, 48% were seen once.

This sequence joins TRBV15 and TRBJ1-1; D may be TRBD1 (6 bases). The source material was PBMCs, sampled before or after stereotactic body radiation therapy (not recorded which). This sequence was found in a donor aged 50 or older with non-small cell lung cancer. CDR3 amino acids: CATSRNRVNTESFF. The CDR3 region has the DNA TGTGCCACCAGCAGAAACAGGGTGAACACTGAATCTTTCTTT.